This T cell receptor (beta chain) was retrieved from a study of neoadjuvant anti-PD-1 for oral cavity cancer. Study as a whole: Nivolumab at 3 mg/kg was mostly given biweekly, three to four doses, pre-surgery.

This clone was seen more than once but under ten times. Its antigen remains unknown. Tumor libraries mostly used about 5.1 ug genomic DNA, two replicates each. TCRdb's copy holds only in-frame clones and misses some; the assay was immunoSEQ multiplex PCR. The sample yields 6,000 to 7,500 clones, 45% to 50% seen once. The study's findings and limits: TCR analyses covered only a few patients per response group.

Patients had HPV-negative, locally advanced oral cavity squamous cell carcinoma. This clonotype originated in a person aged 35 to 85 with oral cavity squamous cell carcinoma. The sample in question was tumor tissue, obtained before nivolumab (anti-PD-1) treatment.

The CDR3 reads CASSDKLAGGQETQYF. CDR3 in DNA: TGTGCCAGCAGCGATAAACTAGCGGGGGGGCAAGAGACCCAGTACTTC. The rearrangement uses TRBV7-2 and TRBJ2-5; 13 bases fit TRBD2. The CDR3 runs 16 residues. Germline values: CDR1 SGHTA, CDR2 FQGNSA. V was pared by 5 bases and J by 2 bases, with 5 bases of the junction left unmatched.